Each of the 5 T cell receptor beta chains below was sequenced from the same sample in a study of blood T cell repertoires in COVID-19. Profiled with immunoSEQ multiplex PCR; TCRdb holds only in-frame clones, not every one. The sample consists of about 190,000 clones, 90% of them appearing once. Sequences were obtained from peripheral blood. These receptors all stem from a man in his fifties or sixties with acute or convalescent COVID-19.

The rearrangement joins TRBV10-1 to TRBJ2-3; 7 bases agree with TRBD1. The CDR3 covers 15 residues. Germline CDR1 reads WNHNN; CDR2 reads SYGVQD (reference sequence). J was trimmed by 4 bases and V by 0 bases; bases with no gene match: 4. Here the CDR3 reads CASSESTGNSDTQYF. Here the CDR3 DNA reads TGCGCCAGCAGTGAGTCGACAGGGAATTCAGATACGCAGTATTTT.

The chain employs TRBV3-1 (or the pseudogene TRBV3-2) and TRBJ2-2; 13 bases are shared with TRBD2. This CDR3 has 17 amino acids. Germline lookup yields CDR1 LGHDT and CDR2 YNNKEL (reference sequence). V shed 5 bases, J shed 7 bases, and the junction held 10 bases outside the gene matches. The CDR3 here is CASSFPGLAGAFGELFF. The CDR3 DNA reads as TGTGCCAGCAGCTTTCCCGGACTAGCGGGGGCATTCGGGGAGCTGTTTTTT.

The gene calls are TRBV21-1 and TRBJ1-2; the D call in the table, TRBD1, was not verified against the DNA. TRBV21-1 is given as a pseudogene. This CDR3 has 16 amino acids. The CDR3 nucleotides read TGTGCCAGCAGCGACCCACAGGGGAGGAGGCCCTATGGCTACACCTTC. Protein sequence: CASSDPQGRRPYGYTF.

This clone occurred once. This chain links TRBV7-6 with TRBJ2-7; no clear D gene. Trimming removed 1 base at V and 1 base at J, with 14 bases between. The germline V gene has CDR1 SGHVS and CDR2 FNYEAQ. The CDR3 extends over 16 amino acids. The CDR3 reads CASSLVPQPQSYEQYF. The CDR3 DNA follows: TGTGCCAGCAGCTTAGTGCCACAGCCACAGTCCTACGAGCAGTACTTC.

The CDR3 protein is CASSIELGYALGELFF. In DNA, the CDR3 is TGTGCCAGTAGTATAGAGTTGGGCTATGCTTTGGGGGAGCTGTTTTTT. V gene TRBV19 combines with J gene TRBJ2-2; no definite D call. Deletions cut 0 bases from V and 8 bases from J, with 16 bases between. The germline gives CDR1 LNHDA, CDR2 SQIVND (reference sequence). This CDR3 is 16 amino acids long. The whole variable domain, remainder taken from reference TRBV19 and TRBJ2-2, is DGGITQSPKYLFRKEGQNVTLSCEQNLNHDAMYWYRQDPGQGLRLIYYSQIVNDFQKGDIAEGYSVSREKKESFPLTVTSAQKNPTAFYLCASSIELGYALGELFFGEGSRLTVL.